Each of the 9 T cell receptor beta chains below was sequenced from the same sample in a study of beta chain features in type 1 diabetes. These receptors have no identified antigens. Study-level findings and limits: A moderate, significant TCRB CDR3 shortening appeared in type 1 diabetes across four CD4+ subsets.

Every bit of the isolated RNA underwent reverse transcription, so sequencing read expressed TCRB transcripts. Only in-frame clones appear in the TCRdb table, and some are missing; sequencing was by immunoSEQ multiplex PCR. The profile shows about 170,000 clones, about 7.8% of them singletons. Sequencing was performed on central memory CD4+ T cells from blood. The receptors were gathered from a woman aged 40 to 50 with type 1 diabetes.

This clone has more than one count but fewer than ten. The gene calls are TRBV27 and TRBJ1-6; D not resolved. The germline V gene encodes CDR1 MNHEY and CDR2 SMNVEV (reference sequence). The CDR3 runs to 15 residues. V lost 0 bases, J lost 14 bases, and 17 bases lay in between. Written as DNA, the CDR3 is TGTGCCAGCAGTTTATCTCCAGGACTACGAGGGACCCTCCACTTT. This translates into CASSLSPGLRGTLHF.

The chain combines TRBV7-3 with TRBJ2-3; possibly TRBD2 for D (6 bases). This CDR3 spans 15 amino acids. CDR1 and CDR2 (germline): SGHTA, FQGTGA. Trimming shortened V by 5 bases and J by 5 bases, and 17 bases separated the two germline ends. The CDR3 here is CASSPAGGAGDTQYF. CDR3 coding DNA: TGTGCCAGCAGCCCGGCCGGGGGTGCGGGAGATACGCAGTATTTT.

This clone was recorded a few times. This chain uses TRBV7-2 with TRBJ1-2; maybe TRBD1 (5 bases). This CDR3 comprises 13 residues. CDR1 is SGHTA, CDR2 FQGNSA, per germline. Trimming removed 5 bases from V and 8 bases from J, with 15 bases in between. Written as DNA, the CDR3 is TGTGCCAGCAGCCCCCCAGGGCGGCTCGGCTACACCTTC. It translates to CASSPPGRLGYTF.

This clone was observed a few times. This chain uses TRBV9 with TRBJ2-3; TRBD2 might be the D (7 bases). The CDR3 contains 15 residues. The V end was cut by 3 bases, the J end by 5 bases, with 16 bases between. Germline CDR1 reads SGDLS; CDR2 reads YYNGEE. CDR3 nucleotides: TGTGCCAGCAGCGGGGGGGGCGGGAGTGGAGATACGCAGTATTTT. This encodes CASSGGGGSGDTQYF. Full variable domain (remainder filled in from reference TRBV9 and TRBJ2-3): DSGVTQTPKHLITATGQRVTLRCSPRSGDLSVYWYQQSLDQGLQFLIQYYNGEERAKGNILERFSAQQFPDLHSELNLSSLELGDSALYFCASSGGGGSGDTQYFGPGTRLTVL.

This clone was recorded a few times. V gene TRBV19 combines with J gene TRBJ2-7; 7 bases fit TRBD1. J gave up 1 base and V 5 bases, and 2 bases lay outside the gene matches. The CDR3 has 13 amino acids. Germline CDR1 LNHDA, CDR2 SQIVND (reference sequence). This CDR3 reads CASSRQGSYEQYF. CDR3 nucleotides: TGTGCCAGTAGTCGACAGGGTTCCTACGAGCAGTACTTC.

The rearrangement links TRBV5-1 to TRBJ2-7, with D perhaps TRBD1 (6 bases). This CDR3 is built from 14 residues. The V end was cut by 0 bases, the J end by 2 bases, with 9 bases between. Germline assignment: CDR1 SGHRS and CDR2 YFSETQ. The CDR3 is CASSLGGQTYEQYF. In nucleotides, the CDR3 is TGCGCCAGCAGCTTGGGCGGACAGACCTACGAGCAGTACTTC.

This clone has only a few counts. CDR3 coding DNA: TGCAGCGTTGGTCCTTCCTCTAGCGGGAGGCAAGAGACCCAGTACTTC. This codes for CSVGPSSSGRQETQYF. V gene TRBV29-1 combines with J gene TRBJ2-5; 11 bases agree with TRBD2. The CDR3 length is 16 residues. Germline values: CDR1 SQVTM, CDR2 ANQGSEA. The junction had 9 bases not matched to a gene; V was cut back by 4 bases and J by 2 bases.

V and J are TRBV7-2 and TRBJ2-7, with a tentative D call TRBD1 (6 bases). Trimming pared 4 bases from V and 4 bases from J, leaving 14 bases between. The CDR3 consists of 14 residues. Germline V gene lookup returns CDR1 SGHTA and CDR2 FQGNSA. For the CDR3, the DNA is TGTGCCAGCAGCTCTTGGACAGAAGATTACGAGCAGTACTTC. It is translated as CASSSWTEDYEQYF.

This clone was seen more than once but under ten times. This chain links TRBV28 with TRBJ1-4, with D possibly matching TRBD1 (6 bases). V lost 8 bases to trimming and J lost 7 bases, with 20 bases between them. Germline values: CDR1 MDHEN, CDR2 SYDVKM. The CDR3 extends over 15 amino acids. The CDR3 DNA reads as TGTGCCAGCTCCAACCGGGACACCAGGAGTGAAAAACTGTTTTTT. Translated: CASSNRDTRSEKLFF. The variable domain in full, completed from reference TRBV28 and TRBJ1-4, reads DVKVTQSSRYLVKRTGEKVFLECVQDMDHENMFWYRQDPGLGLRLIYFSYDVKMKEKGDIPEGYSVSREKKERFSLILESASTNQTSMYLCASSNRDTRSEKLFFGSGTQLSVL.